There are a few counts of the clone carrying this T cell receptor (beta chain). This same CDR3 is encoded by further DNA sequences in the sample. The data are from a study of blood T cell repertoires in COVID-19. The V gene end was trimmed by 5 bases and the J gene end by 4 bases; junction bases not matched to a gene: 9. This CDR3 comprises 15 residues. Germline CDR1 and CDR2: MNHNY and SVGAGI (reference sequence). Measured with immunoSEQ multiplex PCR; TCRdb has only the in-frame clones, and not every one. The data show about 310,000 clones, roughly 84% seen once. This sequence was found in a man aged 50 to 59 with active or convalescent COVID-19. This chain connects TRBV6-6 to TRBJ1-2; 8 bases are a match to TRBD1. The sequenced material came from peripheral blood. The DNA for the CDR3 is TGTGCCAGCAGTACCGGACAGGGAAGGGGCTATGGCTACACCTTC. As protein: CASSTGQGRGYGYTF.